Below, 19 T cell receptor beta chains from the same sample are listed, as sequenced in a study of blood T cell repertoires in COVID-19. Assay: immunoSEQ multiplex PCR; the TCRdb copy retains only in-frame clones and omits some. The sample contains about 200,000 clones, around 83% of which appear only once. The sequenced sample was peripheral blood. The receptors shown here come from a woman aged 45-60 years with COVID-19, enrolled during active disease.

The V and J genes are TRBV23-1 and TRBJ2-2, with D uncertain. TRBV23-1 is sorted into the ORF group, with uncertain function. V lost 0 bases to trimming and J lost 6 bases, with 5 bases between them. CDR3 size: 13 residues. The CDR3 nucleotides are TGCGCCAGCAGTCAATCTGAGCCCGGGGAGCTGTTTTTT. Translated, it gives CASSQSEPGELFF.

The J gene is TRBJ1-3, the V gene TRBV27; 8 bases line up with TRBD1. Germline V gene sequence: CDR1 MNHEY, CDR2 SMNVEV (reference sequence). V lost 6 bases, J lost 3 bases, and 7 bases stayed unmatched. CDR3 length: 15 residues. The CDR3 is CASSLGTGYGNTIYF. The CDR3 nucleotides are TGTGCCAGCAGCCTCGGGACAGGTTATGGAAACACCATATATTTT.

The V and J genes are TRBV7-2 and TRBJ1-4; no definite D call. V was clipped by 4 bases and J by 0 bases, with 12 bases between them. The CDR3 sequence is 16 residues long. The germline CDR1 and CDR2 sequences are SGHTA and FQGNSA. CDR3 bases: TGTGCCAGCAGCTCGTATCGGGGTGCAACTAATGAAAAACTGTTTTTT. This codes for CASSSYRGATNEKLFF.

This clone was counted only a few times. The chain combines TRBV3-1 (or the pseudogene TRBV3-2) with TRBJ2-1; TRBD1 matches at 7 bases. The germline V gene encodes CDR1 LGHDT and CDR2 YNNKEL (reference sequence). This CDR3 comprises 15 residues. V lost 0 bases and J lost 6; bases outside the gene matches: 5. The DNA of the CDR3 is TGTGCCAGCAGCCAAGACACAGGGGTTTTCAATGAGCAGTTCTTC. It is translated as CASSQDTGVFNEQFF.

The J gene is TRBJ1-6, the V gene TRBV6-1, with D maybe TRBD1 (5 bases). Germline-derived CDR1 and CDR2 are MNHNS and SASEGT. V shed 3 bases and J shed 3 bases, with 9 bases lying between them. The CDR3 extends over 15 amino acids. The CDR3 here is CASSEDINYNSPLHF. CDR3 in DNA: TGTGCCAGCAGTGAGGACATAAACTATAATTCACCCCTCCACTTT.

This chain links TRBV6-4 with TRBJ2-1; 10 bases are shared with TRBD1. Germline CDR1 is MRHNA and CDR2 is SNTAGT. CDR3 length equals 15 residues. Unmatched junction bases numbered 10, after V lost 6 bases and J lost 8 bases. CDR3 nucleotide sequence: TGTGCCAGCAGCGCCCGGGACAGGGGTAGCGATGAGCAGTTCTTC. Its translation is CASSARDRGSDEQFF.

This chain connects TRBV3-1 (or the pseudogene TRBV3-2) to TRBJ1-2; D unresolved. Trimming left V 6 bases short and J 8 bases short, with 10 bases between. Germline CDR1 LGHDT, CDR2 YNNKEL (reference sequence). CDR3 length: 11 amino acids. The chain's CDR3 is CASSRTGGYTF. The DNA for the CDR3 is TGTGCCAGCAGTCGGACGGGGGGCTACACCTTC.

The J gene is TRBJ2-7, the V gene TRBV11-2, with a weak D call TRBD1 (7 bases). V was clipped by 5 bases and J by 6 bases, with 14 bases between them. CDR1 and CDR2 (germline): SGHAT, FQNNGV. The CDR3 has 13 amino acids. In nucleotides, the CDR3 is TGTGCCAGCAGCAAAGCCAGGGGGGCCGAGCAGTACTTC. Its protein product is CASSKARGAEQYF.

The genes are TRBV5-1 and TRBJ2-1, with TRBD1 identical over 9 bases. Germline V lookup: CDR1 SGHRS, CDR2 YFSETQ. This CDR3 comprises 15 residues. Trimming removed 2 bases from V and 7 bases from J; junction bases left unmatched: 7. The CDR3 spells CASSFFTGGRNEQFF. The CDR3 DNA is TGCGCCAGCAGCTTTTTTACAGGGGGCAGGAATGAGCAGTTCTTC.

This chain uses TRBV3-1 (or the pseudogene TRBV3-2) with TRBJ2-2; 7 bases line up with TRBD2. The germline V gene encodes CDR1 LGHDT and CDR2 YNNKEL (reference sequence). This CDR3 region has 16 residues. Germline trimming cut 0 bases from V and 5 bases from J; bases unmatched to any gene: 6. The CDR3 protein is CASSQDGGGYTGELFF. In DNA form, the CDR3 reads TGTGCCAGCAGCCAAGATGGCGGGGGATATACCGGGGAGCTGTTTTTT.

This sequence joins TRBV29-1 and TRBJ1-1; D is undetermined. The V gene's germline CDR1 is SQVTM and CDR2 ANQGSEA. The CDR3 covers 13 residues. V lost 1 base to trimming and J lost 5 bases, with 11 bases between them. The CDR3 DNA is TGCAGCGTTGAAGGTCGGGGTTTAACTGAAGCTTTCTTT. Encoded protein: CSVEGRGLTEAFF.

The chain joins TRBV27 to TRBJ2-1, with 8 bases lining up with TRBD1. From germline, CDR1 is MNHEY and CDR2 SMNVEV (reference sequence). The length of the CDR3 is 16 residues. The J segment lost 0 bases and the V segment lost 3 bases, leaving 4 bases of the junction unmatched. This chain's CDR3 is CASSLGTGTSYNEQFF. In nucleotides, the CDR3 is TGTGCCAGCAGTTTGGGGACAGGAACCTCCTACAATGAGCAGTTCTTC.

The chain carries TRBV5-1 and TRBJ2-2; a possible D gene is TRBD2 (6 bases). V was trimmed by 0 bases and J by 11 bases, leaving 8 bases between them. The CDR3 has 12 amino acids. Germline CDR1 reads SGHRS; CDR2 reads YFSETQ. CDR3 in DNA: TGCGCCAGCAGCTTGGCGGGGGTCGAGCTGTTTTTT. Translation: CASSLAGVELFF.

The chain has TRBV12-3 or TRBV12-4 and TRBJ1-1; D call uncertain. The CDR3 is 12 amino acids. The V end was cut by 8 bases, the J end by 4 bases, with 11 bases between. CDR3: CASLGEGTEAFF. DNA for the CDR3: TGTGCCAGCCTTGGGGAGGGCACTGAAGCTTTCTTT.

The chain carries TRBV7-9 and TRBJ2-7; tentatively, D is TRBD2 (5 bases). CDR1 is SEHNR and CDR2 is FQNEAQ in the germline V gene (reference sequence). The CDR3 contains 14 residues. Trimming cost V 3 bases and J 6 bases, with 15 bases left between them. The CDR3 region has the DNA TGTGCCAGCAGCTTGGGGTCCCCGGGAAGCGAGCAGTACTTC. This translates into CASSLGSPGSEQYF.

The chain carries TRBV30 and TRBJ2-7, with D possibly TRBD1 on 6 matching bases. This CDR3 comprises 12 residues. V lost 2 bases, J lost 1 base, and 6 bases lay in between. CDR1 and CDR2 from the germline V gene are GTSNPN and SVGIG (reference sequence). CDR3 loop: CAWSTGSYEQYV. CDR3 in DNA: TGTGCCTGGAGTACAGGGTCCTACGAGCAGTACGTC.

The V gene is TRBV23-1, the J gene TRBJ2-2, with D possibly being TRBD1 (7 bases). TRBV23-1 is flagged as an ORF with uncertain function. This CDR3 has 18 residues. Trimming took off 2 bases at V and 1 base at J, with 17 bases between the two ends. CDR3: CASSQEGGDRENTGELFF. CDR3 bases: TGCGCCAGCAGTCAAGAGGGGGGAGACAGGGAGAACACCGGGGAGCTGTTTTTT.

The chain carries TRBV19 and TRBJ2-2, with 11 bases that match TRBD2. Germline CDR1 LNHDA, CDR2 SQIVND (reference sequence). With V trimmed by 3 bases and J by 4 bases, 4 bases remained unmatched. CDR3 length: 16 amino acids. CDR3 bases: TGTGCCAGTAGTATGGGTAGCGGGGGGGCCACCGGGGAGCTGTTTTTT. Translated, it gives CASSMGSGGATGELFF.

In this sample, this clone turned up a few times. The chain couples TRBV5-4 to TRBJ2-1, with 13 positions matching TRBD2. J gave up 0 bases and V 4 bases, and 7 bases lay outside the gene matches. CDR1 and CDR2 from the germline V gene are SGHNT and YYREEE (reference sequence). The CDR3 covers 18 residues. The CDR3: CASSTGTSGTSSYNEQFF. The CDR3 DNA reads as TGTGCCAGCAGCACCGGGACTAGCGGGACCAGCTCCTACAATGAGCAGTTCTTC.